This T cell receptor beta chain originates from a study of PD-1 blockade in classical Hodgkin lymphoma. The CDR3 contains 11 residues. Trimming removed 5 bases from V and 3 bases from J, with 8 bases in between. Germline CDR1 DFQATT, CDR2 SNEGSKA (reference sequence). Sample time point: newly diagnosed, previously untreated cHL patient sample. The table came from immunoSEQ multiplex PCR; TCRdb's copy has only in-frame clones and leaves some out. This table holds about 21,000 clones, 90% to 95% found once. V and J are TRBV20-1 and TRBJ2-7, with D uncertain. The specimen sequenced was peripheral blood mononuclear cells (PBMCs). The sequence was obtained from a human donor with classical Hodgkin lymphoma. The CDR3 nucleotides are TGCAGTGCTGGTCGAAGCTACGAGCAGTACTTC. This encodes CSAGRSYEQYF.